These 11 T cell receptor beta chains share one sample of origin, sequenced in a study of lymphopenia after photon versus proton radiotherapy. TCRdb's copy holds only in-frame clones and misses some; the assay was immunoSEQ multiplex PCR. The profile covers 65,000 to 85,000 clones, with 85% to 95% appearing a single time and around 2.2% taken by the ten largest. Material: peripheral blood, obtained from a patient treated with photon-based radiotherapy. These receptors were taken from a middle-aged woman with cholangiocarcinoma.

The CDR3: CASSFDRGRTDTQYF. CDR3 sequence (DNA): TGCGCCAGCAGCTTCGACAGGGGTCGAACAGATACGCAGTATTTT. The rearrangement links TRBV5-1 to TRBJ2-3; 8 bases are shared with TRBD1. CDR1 is SGHRS, CDR2 YFSETQ, per germline. After removal of 2 bases from V and 3 bases from J, the junction contained 5 bases not matched to a gene. This CDR3 has 15 amino acids.

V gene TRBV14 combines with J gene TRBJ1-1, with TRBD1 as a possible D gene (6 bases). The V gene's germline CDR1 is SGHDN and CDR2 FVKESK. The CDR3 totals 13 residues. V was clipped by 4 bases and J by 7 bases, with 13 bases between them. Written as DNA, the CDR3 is TGTGCCAGCAGCCGCACAGGGTCGGGTGAAGCTTTCTTT. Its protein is CASSRTGSGEAFF.

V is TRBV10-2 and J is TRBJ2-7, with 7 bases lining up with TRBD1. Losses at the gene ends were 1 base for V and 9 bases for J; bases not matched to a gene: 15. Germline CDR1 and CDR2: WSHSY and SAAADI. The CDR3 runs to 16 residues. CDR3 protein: CASSELNRQGRTGQYF. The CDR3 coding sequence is TGCGCCAGCAGTGAGTTGAATCGACAGGGACGGACGGGGCAGTACTTC.

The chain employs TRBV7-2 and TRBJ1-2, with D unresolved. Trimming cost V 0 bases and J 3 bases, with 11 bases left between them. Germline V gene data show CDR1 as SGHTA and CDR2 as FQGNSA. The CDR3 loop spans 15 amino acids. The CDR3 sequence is CASSLALSADYGYTF. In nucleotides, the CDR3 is TGTGCCAGCAGCTTAGCGTTAAGTGCGGACTATGGCTACACCTTC.

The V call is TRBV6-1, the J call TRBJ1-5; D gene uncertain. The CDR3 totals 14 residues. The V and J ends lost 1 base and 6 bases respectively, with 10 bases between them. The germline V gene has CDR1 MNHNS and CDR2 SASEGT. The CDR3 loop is CASSEGGSGQPQHF. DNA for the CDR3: TGTGCCAGCAGTGAAGGGGGTTCAGGTCAGCCCCAGCATTTT.

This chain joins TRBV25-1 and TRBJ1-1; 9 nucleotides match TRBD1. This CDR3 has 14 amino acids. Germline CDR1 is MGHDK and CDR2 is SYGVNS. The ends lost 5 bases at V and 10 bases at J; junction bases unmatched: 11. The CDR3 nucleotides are TGTGCCAGCAGTACCGCCGGGACAGGGCTCCTAGCTTTCTTT. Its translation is CASSTAGTGLLAFF.

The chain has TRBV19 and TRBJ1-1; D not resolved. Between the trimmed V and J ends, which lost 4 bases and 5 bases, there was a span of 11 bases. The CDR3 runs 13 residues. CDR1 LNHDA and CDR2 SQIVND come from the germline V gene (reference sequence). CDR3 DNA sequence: TGTGCCAGTAGTAGGTCCGGCGGGACTGAAGCTTTCTTT. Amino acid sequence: CASSRSGGTEAFF.

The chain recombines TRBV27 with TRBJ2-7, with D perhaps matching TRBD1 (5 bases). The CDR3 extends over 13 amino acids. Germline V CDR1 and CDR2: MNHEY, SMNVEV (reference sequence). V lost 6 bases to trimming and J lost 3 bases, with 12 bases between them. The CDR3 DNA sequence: TGTGCCAGCAGAGGTGGGGCAGGCTACGAGCAGTACTTC. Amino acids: CASRGGAGYEQYF.

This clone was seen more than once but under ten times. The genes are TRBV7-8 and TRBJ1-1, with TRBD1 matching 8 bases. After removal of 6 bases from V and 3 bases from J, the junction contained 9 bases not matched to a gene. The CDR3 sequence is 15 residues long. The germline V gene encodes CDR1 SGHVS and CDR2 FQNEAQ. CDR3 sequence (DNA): TGTGCCAGCAGACCAGGACAGGGTAGGGACACTGAAGCTTTCTTT. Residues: CASRPGQGRDTEAFF.

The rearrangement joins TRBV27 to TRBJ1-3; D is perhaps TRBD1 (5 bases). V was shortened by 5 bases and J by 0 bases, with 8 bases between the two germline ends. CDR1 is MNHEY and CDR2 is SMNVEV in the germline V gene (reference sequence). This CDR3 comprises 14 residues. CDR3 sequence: CASSPGHSGNTIYF. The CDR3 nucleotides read TGTGCCAGCAGTCCAGGGCACTCTGGAAACACCATATATTTT.

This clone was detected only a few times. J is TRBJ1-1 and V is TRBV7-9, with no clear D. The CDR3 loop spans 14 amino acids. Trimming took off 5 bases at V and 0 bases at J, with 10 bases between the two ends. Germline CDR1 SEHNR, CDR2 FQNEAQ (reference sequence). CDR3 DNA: TGTGCCAGCAGCGACCGGGCCTTGAACACTGAAGCTTTCTTT. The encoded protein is CASSDRALNTEAFF.